A single sample gave rise to the 20 T cell receptor beta chains below, sequenced in a study of low-dose radiotherapy and immunotherapy resistance in tumors. Stated time point: after trial treatment. Treatment reported: LDRT plus nivolumab, ipilimumab, low-dose cyclophosphamide and aspirin (RACIN trial). TRAV- and TRBV-specific primers primed first-strand cDNA, covering alpha and beta chains. The authors amplified TCRs for approximately 20 PCR cycles with a constant-region primer and a V-primer adapter. TCRdb recomputed calls from the reads with MiXCR, one row per CDR3 protein. In the table there are tens of thousands of distinct CDR3 sequences, 20% to 25% of which are singletons. The specimen was PBMCs, collected after low-dose radiotherapy plus immunotherapy. These TCRs come from a female donor with ovarian cancer.

Ten or more counts support this clonotype. V is TRBV19 and J is TRBJ2-3; D might be TRBD2 (5 bases). The germline V gene encodes CDR1 LNHDA and CDR2 SQIVND (reference sequence). The CDR3 loop spans 12 amino acids. V was clipped by 6 bases and J by 8 bases, with 12 bases between them. For the CDR3, the DNA is TGTGCCAGTAGCCCGTCGGCGGGTACGCAGTATTTT. Translating gives CASSPSAGTQYF.

This clonotype has at least ten counts. This chain uses TRBV20-1 with TRBJ2-2, with 10 nucleotides matching TRBD2. The germline gives CDR1 DFQATT, CDR2 SNEGSKA (reference sequence). The length of the CDR3 is 15 residues. J lost 6 bases, V lost 0 bases, and 4 bases had no gene match. The CDR3 loop reads CSARDPSGGSGELFF. The CDR3 nucleotides read TGCAGTGCTAGAGACCCTAGCGGGGGTTCCGGGGAGCTGTTTTTT.

This clonotype was counted ten times or more. The rearrangement links TRBV27 to TRBJ2-2, with no clear D. There are 15 residues in the CDR3. Trimming pared 0 bases from V and 6 bases from J, leaving 11 bases between. Germline loops: CDR1 MNHEY, CDR2 SMNVEV (reference sequence). CDR3 bases: TGTGCCAGCAGTTTATCGCCAACGGTCCCCGGGGAGCTGTTTTTT. This encodes CASSLSPTVPGELFF.

This clonotype is a singleton in its sample. A far larger clone is only one base removed, so a read error is likely. The chain combines TRBV6-6 with TRBJ1-4; 9 nucleotides align to TRBD1. Trimming cost V 5 bases and J 5 bases; bases outside gene matches: 6. Looked up from germline, CDR1 is MNHNY and CDR2 is SVGAGI (reference sequence). The CDR3 runs 15 residues. The CDR3 coding sequence is TGTGCCAGCAGTGAACAGGGGGCGGGCAATGAAAAACTGTTTTTT. Protein: CASSEQGAGNEKLFF.

With regard to this clonotype: A far larger clone lies a single base away; this is likely a read error. The CDR3 region is CSSSIWTGGTEAFF. The CDR3 coding sequence is TGCTCCAGCAGCATCTGGACAGGTGGTACTGAAGCTTTCTTT. The chain couples TRBV5-3 to TRBJ1-1; TRBD1 matches at 7 bases. TRBV5-3 is placed among ORFs of uncertain function. The length of the CDR3 is 14 residues.

The V and J genes are TRBV29-1 and TRBJ2-7; tentatively, D is TRBD1 (6 bases). The CDR3 spans 11 residues. CDR1 and CDR2 (germline): SQVTM, ANQGSEA. Trimming cost V 5 bases and J 5 bases, with 10 bases left between them. The CDR3 nucleotides read TGCAGCGTTACTTACAGGGACGAGCAGTACTTC. Translating it yields CSVTYRDEQYF.

With respect to this clonotype: It differs at one base from a far larger clone, so likely a read error. This chain uses TRBV6-1 with TRBJ2-1, with 10 bases lining up with TRBD2. Germline-derived CDR1 and CDR2 are MNHNS and SASEGT. This CDR3 region has 16 residues. For the CDR3, the DNA is TGTGACAGTAGGGGTCTAGCGGGAGCCGGGGGCCTAGGGCAGTTCTTC. Its translation: CDSRGLAGAGGLGQFF.

This clonotype showed up many times. This chain uses TRBV5-4 with TRBJ2-5, with 10 bases matching TRBD1. The CDR3 totals 15 residues. V trimming: 3 bases; J trimming: 4 bases; junction bases outside the gene matches: 6. The germline CDR1 and CDR2 sequences are SGHNT and YYREEE (reference sequence). The CDR3 protein is CASSYPRTGGETQYF. The CDR3, as DNA: TGTGCCAGCAGCTACCCGAGGACAGGGGGAGAGACCCAGTACTTC.

The table lists this clonotype with many counts. A far larger clone is one base from this, pointing to a likely read error. The rearrangement uses TRBV7-2 and TRBJ2-3; TRBD2 might be the D (6 bases). CDR3 length: 13 amino acids. The V end was cut by 6 bases, the J end by 1 base, with 8 bases between. Germline CDR1 reads SGHTA; CDR2 reads FQGNSA. This CDR3 reads CASSWGGTDTQYF. The CDR3 region has the DNA TGTGCCAGCAGTTGGGGGGGCACAGATACGCAGTATTTT.

This clonotype was found many times. This chain connects TRBV27 to TRBJ2-7, with 9 bases fitting TRBD2. The CDR3 has 18 residues. The germline CDR1 and CDR2 sequences are MNHEY and SMNVEV (reference sequence). V was pared by 4 bases and J by 2 bases, with 15 bases of the junction left unmatched. The CDR3 sequence is CASSSLGGSGSDPYEQYF. Written as DNA, the CDR3 is TGTGCCAGCAGTTCCCTTGGCGGTAGCGGGAGCGATCCCTACGAGCAGTACTTC.

In this sample, this clonotype turned up many times. The V call is TRBV29-1, the J call TRBJ2-3, with a possible D match to TRBD2 (5 bases). The CDR3 has 14 amino acids. V lost 4 bases, J lost 1 base, and 12 bases lay in between. Germline CDR1 SQVTM, CDR2 ANQGSEA. As DNA, the CDR3 is TGCAGCGTTGTGCTTAGTAGCGGCACAGATACGCAGTATTTT. It encodes CSVVLSSGTDTQYF.

This clonotype came up many times. The CDR3 spells CASSQAMDITEQYF. CDR3 bases: TGTGCCAGCAGCCAAGCGATGGACATAACCGAGCAGTACTTC. This rearrangement joins TRBV14 to TRBJ2-7, with a possible D match to TRBD1 (5 bases). Germline CDR1 SGHDN, CDR2 FVKESK. The V gene lost 1 base and the J gene lost 6 bases, with 13 bases spanning the gap. The CDR3 extends over 14 amino acids. The full variable domain, in which reference TRBV14 and TRBJ2-7 provide the parts outside the CDR3, is EAGVTQFPSHSVIEKGQTVTLRCDPISGHDNLYWYRRVMGKEIKFLLHFVKESKQDESGMPNNRFLAERTGGTYSTLKVQPAELEDSGVYFCASSQAMDITEQYFGPGTRLTVT.

At least ten counts were recorded for this clonotype. The chain uses TRBV3-1 and TRBJ2-7; 7 bases are a match to TRBD2. V gave up 2 bases and J gave up 2 bases; unmatched junction bases: 3. CDR1 and CDR2 (germline): LGHDT, YNNKEL (reference sequence). The CDR3 runs 14 residues. CDR3 residues: CASSQRGGPYEQYF. CDR3 DNA sequence: TGTGCCAGCAGCCAAAGGGGAGGGCCCTACGAGCAGTACTTC.

Comment on this clonotype: A much more abundant neighbour one base away suggests this may be a read error. The gene calls are TRBV5-1 and TRBJ2-5; D call uncertain. V was pared by 6 bases and J by 4 bases, with 13 bases between. Germline-derived CDR1 and CDR2 are SGHRS and YFSETQ. The length of the CDR3 is 13 residues. The CDR3 is CASIWNLGETQYF. As DNA, the CDR3 is TGCGCCAGCATTTGGAACCTCGGAGAGACCCAGTACTTC.

This clonotype has a count of ten or more. This rearrangement joins TRBV5-1 to TRBJ1-1, with a possible D match to TRBD1 (6 bases). V shed 5 bases and J shed 6 bases, with 11 bases lying between them. Germline-derived CDR1 and CDR2 are SGHRS and YFSETQ. The CDR3 is 12 amino acids. The CDR3 sequence is CASRAGESEAFF. DNA for the CDR3: TGCGCCAGCAGAGCAGGGGAATCTGAAGCTTTCTTT.

This clonotype has ten or more counts. The rearrangement uses TRBV5-6 and TRBJ1-5, with 7 bases that match TRBD1. V lost 3 bases, J lost 6 bases, and 9 bases stayed unmatched. Germline values: CDR1 SGHDT, CDR2 YYEEEE. The CDR3 is 15 amino acids. CDR3 nucleotides: TGTGCCAGCAGCTACAGGGGACCGGGGCGTCAGCCCCAGCATTTT. Its protein product is CASSYRGPGRQPQHF.

This clonotype was picked up many times. The rearrangement joins TRBV2 to TRBJ2-2, with D tentatively TRBD2 (5 bases). Germline CDR1 and CDR2: SNHLY and FYNNEI. The CDR3 is made up of 15 amino acids. The V end lost 6 bases, the J end lost 5 bases, and 16 bases lay between the germline ends. The CDR3 sequence is CASRGDSPGTGELFF. Here the CDR3 DNA reads TGTGCCAGCAGGGGAGACTCCCCGGGGACCGGGGAGCTGTTTTTT.

The table lists this clonotype with many counts. J is TRBJ2-2 and V is TRBV7-3; D ambiguous. V gave up 1 base and J gave up 7 bases, with 7 bases separating them. The germline CDR1 and CDR2 sequences are SGHTA and FQGTGA. The CDR3 extends over 13 amino acids. The CDR3 region is CASSLSPGGELFF. In DNA, the CDR3 is TGTGCCAGCAGCTTAAGCCCGGGCGGGGAGCTGTTTTTT.

This clonotype was recorded at least ten times. The V gene is TRBV4-2, the J gene TRBJ2-5, with 8 nucleotides matching TRBD2. The germline V gene has CDR1 LGHNA and CDR2 YNFKEQ. The CDR3 has 15 residues. V lost 4 bases and J lost 5; bases outside the gene matches: 9. The CDR3: CASSRAGGSDETQYF. DNA for the CDR3: TGTGCCAGCAGCCGGGCGGGGGGCTCGGATGAGACCCAGTACTTC.

This clonotype has ten or more counts. The CDR3 sequence: CASSLKGLAGEQFF. CDR3 sequence (DNA): TGTGCCAGCAGCCTTAAGGGACTAGCGGGCGAGCAGTTCTTC. This chain links TRBV3-1 with TRBJ2-1; 12 bases match TRBD2. Trimming at V came to 4 bases and at J to 10 bases, leaving 5 bases not matched to a gene. This CDR3 region has 14 residues. Germline assignment: CDR1 LGHDT and CDR2 YNNKEL (reference sequence).